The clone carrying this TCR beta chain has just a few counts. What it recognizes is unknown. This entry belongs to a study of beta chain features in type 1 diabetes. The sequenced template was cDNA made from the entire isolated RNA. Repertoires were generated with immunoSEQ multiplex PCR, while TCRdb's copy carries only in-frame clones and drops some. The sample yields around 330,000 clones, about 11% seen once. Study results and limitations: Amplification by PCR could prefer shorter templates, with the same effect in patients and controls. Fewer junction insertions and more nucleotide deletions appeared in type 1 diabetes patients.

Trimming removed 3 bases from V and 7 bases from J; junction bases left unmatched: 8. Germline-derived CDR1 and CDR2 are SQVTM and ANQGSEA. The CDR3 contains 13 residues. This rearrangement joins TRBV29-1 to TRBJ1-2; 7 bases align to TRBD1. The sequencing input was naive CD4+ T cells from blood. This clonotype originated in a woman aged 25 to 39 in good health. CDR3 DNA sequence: TGCAGCGTTGAGGGCGACAGGGCCCTTGGCTACACCTTC. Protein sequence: CSVEGDRALGYTF.